The entry below describes one T cell receptor beta chain. Clones were read by immunoSEQ multiplex PCR, and TCRdb kept only the in-frame ones, dropping some. Found here are roughly 410,000 clones, approximately 89% of them singletons; the top ten hold roughly 2.1%. This sample stems from a study of blood T cell repertoires in COVID-19. Study background: Sample material is recorded as cDNA or gDNA derived from T cells, B-cell-depleted T cells, or PBMCs.

V dropped 2 bases and J dropped 7; count of bases not matched to a gene: 10. The CDR3 sequence is 16 residues long. The germline CDR1 and CDR2 sequences are SGHRS and YFSETQ. The chain combines TRBV5-1 with TRBJ1-4; 8 bases are a match to TRBD1. Input material: peripheral blood. This receptor was identified in a woman in her sixties with COVID-19, enrolled during active disease. The CDR3 region has the DNA TGCGCCAGCAGCTTAGCAGGGGGCGTGGTGGGTGAAAAACTGTTTTTT. Translating gives CASSLAGGVVGEKLFF.